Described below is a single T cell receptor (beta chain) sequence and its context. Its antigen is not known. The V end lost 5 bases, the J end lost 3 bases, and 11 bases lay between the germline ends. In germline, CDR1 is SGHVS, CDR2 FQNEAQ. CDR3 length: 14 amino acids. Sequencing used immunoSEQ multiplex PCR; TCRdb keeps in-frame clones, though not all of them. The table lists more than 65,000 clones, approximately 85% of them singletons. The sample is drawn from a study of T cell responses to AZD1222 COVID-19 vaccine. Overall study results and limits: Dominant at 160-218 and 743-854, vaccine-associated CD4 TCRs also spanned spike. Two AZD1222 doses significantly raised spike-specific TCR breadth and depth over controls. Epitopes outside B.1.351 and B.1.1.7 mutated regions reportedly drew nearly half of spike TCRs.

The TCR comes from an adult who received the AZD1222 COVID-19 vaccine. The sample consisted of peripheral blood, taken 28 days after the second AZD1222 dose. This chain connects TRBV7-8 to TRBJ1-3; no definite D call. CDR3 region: CASSPTTFGNTIYF. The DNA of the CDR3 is TGTGCCAGCAGCCCAACGACGTTTGGAAACACCATATATTTT.